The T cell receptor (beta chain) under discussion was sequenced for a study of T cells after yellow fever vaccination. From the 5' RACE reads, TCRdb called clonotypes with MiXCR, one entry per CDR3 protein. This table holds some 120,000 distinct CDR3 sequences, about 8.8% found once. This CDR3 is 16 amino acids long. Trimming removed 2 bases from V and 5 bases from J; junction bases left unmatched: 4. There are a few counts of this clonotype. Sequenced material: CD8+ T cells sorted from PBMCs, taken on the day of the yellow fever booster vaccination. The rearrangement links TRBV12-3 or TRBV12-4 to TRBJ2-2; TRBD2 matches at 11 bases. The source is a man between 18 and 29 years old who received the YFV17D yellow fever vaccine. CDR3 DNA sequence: TGTGCCAGCAGTTTAAGGCTAGCGGGGGGTACCGGGGAGCTGTTTTTT. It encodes CASSLRLAGGTGELFF.